At least ten counts were recorded for the clone carrying this T cell receptor beta chain. Its antigen is not identified. This sample was taken from a study of regulatory T cells in long-lasting Graves disease. Study findings and constraints: TCR diversity in persistent Graves' patients was below that of newly diagnosed ones. Clonotypes that were public and shared totalled around 2,700 in persistent patients versus roughly 1,000 in new patients. TRBV28 was favored in persistent disease, as were TRBJ1-2 and TRBJ2-5.

Combining iRepertoire HTBI primers with Arm-PCR of CDR3 regions, the authors built TCR beta libraries. TCRdb ran MiXCR on the multiplex PCR reads and lists one entry per CDR3 protein. Among approximately 270,000 distinct CDR3 sequences, 15% to 20% were seen once, and the ten largest hold 12% to 15%. Sample time point: newly diagnosed GD, antithyroid drugs for less than 3 months. Generation of the TCR library employed RNA extracted from PBMCs. Germline lookup yields CDR1 MNHNS and CDR2 SASEGT. The CDR3 is 13 residues long. The V gene lost 2 bases and the J gene lost 3 bases, with 6 bases spanning the gap. These data were also filed under a second study, of T cells in Graves' hyperthyroidism and ophthalmopathy. That source notes: The model predicted ophthalmopathy a median roughly six months before onset.

This rearrangement joins TRBV6-1 to TRBJ2-3; D is unresolved. This TCR came from a woman aged 25 to 45 with Graves disease. Here the sequenced sample was peripheral blood mononuclear cells (PBMCs), taken at new diagnosis, from a patient treated with antithyroid drugs. The CDR3 loop is CASSELGTDTQYF. Written as DNA, the CDR3 is TGTGCCAGCAGTGAACTGGGAACAGATACGCAGTATTTT.